This paragraph reports one TCR beta chain. Germline loops: CDR1 LGHNA, CDR2 YNFKEQ. The V gene lost 4 bases and the J gene lost 2 bases, with 15 bases spanning the gap. This CDR3 has 15 residues. This sample is part of a study of CD8+ T cells in alopecia areata. Sequencing templates came from extracted RNA that was reverse transcribed into cDNA. Repertoires were generated with immunoSEQ multiplex PCR, while TCRdb's copy carries only in-frame clones and drops some. The sample includes fewer than 200,000 clones, about 67% of them seen just once. This chain uses TRBV4-2 with TRBJ2-7; no definite D call. This sample comprised CD8+ T cells sorted from blood, obtained at week 0. The receptor was isolated from a human donor with alopecia areata. CDR3 loop: CASSLDGAKPYEQYF. In nucleotides, the CDR3 is TGTGCCAGCAGCCTAGATGGTGCAAAGCCCTACGAGCAGTACTTC.